These 24 T cell receptor beta chains were sequenced from one sample in a study of graft-versus-host responses after intestinal transplantation. This sample's time point: postoperative day 105 after intestinal transplantation (dayNNNN = postoperative day). Measured with immunoSEQ multiplex PCR; TCRdb has only the in-frame clones, and not every one. This table has about 12,000 clones, roughly 92% appearing once. The sequenced sample was PBMCs, obtained 105 days after intestinal transplantation. The receptors come from a human patient who received an intestinal transplant, so some T cells may come from the graft donor.

This rearrangement joins TRBV27 to TRBJ2-1, with D maybe TRBD1 (6 bases). The CDR3 totals 15 residues. Per the germline V gene, CDR1 is MNHEY and CDR2 is SMNVEV (reference sequence). V gave up 7 bases and J gave up 6 bases, with 19 bases separating them. The CDR3 DNA reads as TGTGCCAGCAATCAAGAGGGGGTGGGGCTCAATGAGCAGTTCTTC. Its protein is CASNQEGVGLNEQFF.

The rearrangement uses TRBV28 and TRBJ2-2, with TRBD2 matching over 8 bases. Germline values: CDR1 MDHEN, CDR2 SYDVKM. V was clipped by 8 bases and J by 4 bases; unmatched bases: 9. The CDR3 length is 15 residues. This chain's CDR3 is CASLPSREGTGELFF. The CDR3 DNA reads TGTGCCAGCCTCCCCTCACGGGAGGGCACCGGGGAGCTGTTTTTT.

The chain employs TRBV7-9 and TRBJ1-1; 7 bases line up with TRBD1. The CDR3 is made up of 13 amino acids. The V gene's germline CDR1 is SEHNR and CDR2 FQNEAQ (reference sequence). The ends lost 1 base at V and 6 bases at J; junction bases unmatched: 2. The CDR3: CASSLGDSPEAFF. The CDR3 DNA is TGTGCCAGCAGCTTAGGGGACAGCCCTGAAGCTTTCTTT.

The rearrangement uses TRBV7-6 and TRBJ2-2; 14 bases are shared with TRBD2. The CDR3 sequence is 16 residues long. The germline CDR1 and CDR2 sequences are SGHVS and FNYEAQ. V shed 5 bases, J shed 5 bases, and the junction held 4 bases outside the gene matches. The CDR3 DNA reads TGTGCCAGCAGCCCCGGACTAGCGGGAGGAACCGGGGAGCTGTTTTTT. The encoded protein is CASSPGLAGGTGELFF. The full variable domain, completed using reference TRBV7-6 and TRBJ2-2, is GAGVSQSPRYKVTKRGQDVALRCDPISGHVSLYWYRQALGQGPEFLTYFNYEAQQDKSGLPNDRFSAERPEGSISTLTIQRTEQRDSAMYRCASSPGLAGGTGELFFGEGSRLTVL.

V gene TRBV5-1 combines with J gene TRBJ2-5, with TRBD2 matching over 9 bases. The germline V gene has CDR1 SGHRS and CDR2 YFSETQ. There are 15 residues in the CDR3. The ends lost 1 base at V and 5 bases at J; junction bases unmatched: 6. The CDR3 spells CASSLIGTSSETQYF. Here the CDR3 DNA reads TGCGCCAGCAGCTTGATCGGGACTAGCTCGGAGACCCAGTACTTC.

This rearrangement joins TRBV6-5 to TRBJ1-1; D not certain. Germline CDR1 and CDR2: MNHEY and SVGAGI. The V end lost 2 bases, the J end lost 0 bases, and 4 bases lay between the germline ends. CDR3 length equals 13 residues. The CDR3 sequence is CASSYLVNTEAFF. The CDR3 DNA reads as TGTGCCAGCAGTTACCTTGTGAACACTGAAGCTTTCTTT.

This clone showed up just once. The CDR3 DNA is TGTGCCAGCAGTCCTACCCCGCGGGCTCGGGCCAACGTCCTGACTTTC. Encoded protein: CASSPTPRARANVLTF. This rearrangement joins TRBV27 to TRBJ2-6; tentative D call: TRBD2 (5 bases). Per the germline V gene, CDR1 is MNHEY and CDR2 is SMNVEV (reference sequence). This CDR3 has 16 residues. Trimming took off 5 bases at V and 5 bases at J, with 16 bases between the two ends.

The J gene is TRBJ2-2, the V gene TRBV15; D might be TRBD1 (5 bases). The V end was cut by 5 bases, the J end by 7 bases, with 11 bases between. CDR1 and CDR2 from the germline V gene are LNHNV and YYDKDF (reference sequence). The CDR3 loop spans 13 amino acids. The CDR3 DNA reads TGTGCCACCAGCTTAGGAAGGGGCGGGGAGCTGTTTTTT. Translating gives CATSLGRGGELFF.

The chain employs TRBV5-6 and TRBJ2-1; 10 nucleotides match TRBD2. Germline values: CDR1 SGHDT, CDR2 YYEEEE. The ends lost 5 bases at V and 6 bases at J; junction bases unmatched: 8. The CDR3 totals 15 residues. CDR3 bases: TGTGCCAGCAGACAAGCGGGGGGGCTTATCAATGAGCAGTTCTTC. Its translation: CASRQAGGLINEQFF.

CDR3 region: CASSIRVGYEQYF. CDR3 nucleotide sequence: TGTGCCAGTAGTATTCGCGTGGGGTACGAGCAGTACTTC. This rearrangement joins TRBV19 to TRBJ2-7; D is undetermined. Trimming took 3 bases from V and 4 from J, leaving 10 bases between them. There are 13 residues in the CDR3. Germline CDR1 is LNHDA and CDR2 is SQIVND (reference sequence).

This clone was seen more than once but under ten times. The chain uses TRBV2 and TRBJ2-5; 7 bases agree with TRBD1. J gave up 2 bases and V 3 bases, and 6 bases lay outside the gene matches. The CDR3 is 15 amino acids. Per the germline V gene, CDR1 is SNHLY and CDR2 is FYNNEI. The CDR3 nucleotides read TGTGCCAGCAGTGATGTTCACAGGGGACAAGAGACCCAGTACTTC. It translates to CASSDVHRGQETQYF.

V usage is TRBV9 and J usage is TRBJ1-1; D gene ambiguous. This CDR3 contains 16 residues. Deletions cut 0 bases from V and 0 bases from J, with 12 bases between. CDR1 and CDR2 (germline): SGDLS, YYNGEE. The CDR3: CASSVGSGRLNTEAFF. Here the CDR3 DNA reads TGTGCCAGCAGCGTAGGATCTGGTCGACTGAACACTGAAGCTTTCTTT.

V usage is TRBV2 and J usage is TRBJ2-7; D is perhaps TRBD1 or TRBD2 (5 bases each). CDR1 is SNHLY and CDR2 is FYNNEI in the germline V gene. This CDR3 contains 14 residues. The V end was cut by 8 bases, the J end by 1 base, with 15 bases between. In DNA, the CDR3 is TGTGCCAGCGAGCTCGGGACGGATTCCTACGAGCAGTACTTC. It encodes CASELGTDSYEQYF. Full variable domain (rest looked up from reference TRBV2 and TRBJ2-7): EPEVTQTPSHQVTQMGQEVILRCVPISNHLYFYWYRQILGQKVEFLVSFYNNEISEKSEIFDDQFSVERPDGSNFTLKIRSTKLEDSAMYFCASELGTDSYEQYFGPGTRLTVT.

The V call is TRBV6-5, the J call TRBJ1-5, with D possibly TRBD1 on 5 matching bases. The CDR3 is 13 amino acids. V shed 6 bases and J shed 1 base, with 7 bases lying between them. CDR1 is MNHEY and CDR2 is SVGAGI in the germline V gene. CDR3 DNA sequence: TGTGCCAGCAGGAGGACAAGCAATCAGCCCCAGCATTTT. This sequence encodes CASRRTSNQPQHF.

The V call is TRBV4-1, the J call TRBJ1-2; TRBD1 matches 7 bases. This CDR3 contains 14 residues. V lost 4 bases to trimming and J lost 4 bases; unmatched junction nucleotides: 6. The germline CDR1 and CDR2 sequences are MGHRA and YSYEKL. The CDR3 spells CASSPGQLLYGYTF. For the CDR3, the DNA is TGCGCCAGCAGCCCGGGACAGCTCCTCTATGGCTACACCTTC.

V and J are TRBV6-6 and TRBJ2-7; 10 bases agree with TRBD1. CDR3 length: 15 amino acids. The V gene's germline CDR1 is MNHNY and CDR2 SVGAGI (reference sequence). V gave up 4 bases and J gave up 6 bases; unmatched junction bases: 9. The CDR3 region is CASSSQGQGWGEQYF. For the CDR3, the DNA is TGTGCCAGCAGTTCGCAGGGACAGGGGTGGGGCGAGCAGTACTTC.

The V call is TRBV12-5, the J call TRBJ2-3; D may correspond to TRBD1 or TRBD2 (5 bases each). The CDR3 has 14 amino acids. The V end was cut by 3 bases, the J end by 2 bases, with 9 bases between. CDR1 is LGHNT, CDR2 FRNRAP, per germline. CDR3 protein: CASGFTGLTDTQYF. CDR3 nucleotides: TGTGCTAGTGGTTTTACGGGGCTCACAGATACGCAGTATTTT. The complete variable domain, with remaining parts taken from reference TRBV12-5 and TRBJ2-3, reads DARVTQTPRHKVTEMGQEVTMRCQPILGHNTVFWYRQTMMQGLELLAYFRNRAPLDDSGMPKDRFSAEMPDATLATLKIQPSEPRDSAVYFCASGFTGLTDTQYFGPGTRLTVL.

The V and J genes are TRBV2 and TRBJ2-1; D gene uncertain. CDR1 is SNHLY and CDR2 is FYNNEI in the germline V gene. With 0 bases removed from V and 12 bases from J, the gap between germline ends came to 9 bases. This CDR3 contains 12 residues. The CDR3 protein is CASSEALDRQFF. CDR3 in DNA: TGTGCCAGCAGTGAAGCGCTAGATCGGCAGTTCTTC.

This chain joins TRBV5-6 and TRBJ1-2; D is unresolved. Trimming shortened V by 3 bases and J by 0 bases, and 3 bases separated the two germline ends. Germline CDR1 is SGHDT and CDR2 is YYEEEE. The CDR3 has 12 residues. CDR3 in amino acids: CASSYTNYGYTF. DNA of the CDR3: TGTGCCAGCAGCTACACTAACTATGGCTACACCTTC.

The V and J genes are TRBV4-2 and TRBJ2-1, with 13 positions matching TRBD2. The germline CDR1 and CDR2 sequences are LGHNA and YNFKEQ. The CDR3 is made up of 15 amino acids. Trimming took 1 base from V and 10 from J; bases not matched to a gene: 4. The CDR3 DNA sequence: TGTGCCAGCAGCCAAGGACTAGCGGGAGGTGGCGAGCAGTTCTTC. Residues: CASSQGLAGGGEQFF.

This chain joins TRBV7-3 and TRBJ2-3; D is possibly TRBD2 (5 bases). The CDR3 covers 14 residues. Per the germline V gene, CDR1 is SGHTA and CDR2 is FQGTGA. V shed 5 bases and J shed 2 bases, with 11 bases lying between them. The CDR3 DNA is TGTGCCAGCAGCCCGCGGGCCCACACAGATACGCAGTATTTT. Translating gives CASSPRAHTDTQYF.

This chain links TRBV2 with TRBJ2-1, with D perhaps matching TRBD2 (6 bases). The V gene's germline CDR1 is SNHLY and CDR2 FYNNEI. The CDR3 is made up of 14 amino acids. The V and J ends lost 8 bases and 4 bases respectively, with 15 bases between them. The chain's CDR3 is CASPGPAGYNEQFF. The CDR3 nucleotides are TGTGCCAGCCCAGGACCGGCGGGGTACAATGAGCAGTTCTTC. The entire variable domain, with the rest obtained from reference TRBV2 and TRBJ2-1, is as follows: EPEVTQTPSHQVTQMGQEVILRCVPISNHLYFYWYRQILGQKVEFLVSFYNNEISEKSEIFDDQFSVERPDGSNFTLKIRSTKLEDSAMYFCASPGPAGYNEQFFGPGTRLTVL.

The V call is TRBV4-1, the J call TRBJ2-7, with D possibly being TRBD1 (7 bases). This CDR3 contains 15 residues. CDR1 and CDR2 (germline): MGHRA, YSYEKL. V was trimmed by 2 bases and J by 2 bases, leaving 13 bases between them. In DNA, the CDR3 is TGCGCCAGCAGCCAACCGCAGGGGGGCCCCTACGAGCAGTACTTC. Amino acids: CASSQPQGGPYEQYF.

As concerns this clone: The sample holds other DNA sequences that translate to the same CDR3. The gene calls are TRBV5-1 and TRBJ1-2; perhaps TRBD1 as D (5 bases). CDR1 SGHRS and CDR2 YFSETQ come from the germline V gene. The CDR3 has 14 residues. Deletions cut 4 bases from V and 5 bases from J, with 15 bases between. The CDR3 region has the DNA TGCGCCAGCAGCATACCGGATAGGGGTTATGGCTACACCTTC. Its protein is CASSIPDRGYGYTF.